This T cell receptor (beta chain) was identified during a study of blood T cell repertoires in COVID-19. Symptom resolution, clearance, or two negative PCRs marked donors in Cohort 3 as recovered. This CDR3 region has 13 residues. Losses at the gene ends were 6 bases for V and 3 bases for J; bases not matched to a gene: 4. Germline loops: CDR1 LNHDA, CDR2 SQIVND (reference sequence). Using immunoSEQ multiplex PCR, the repertoire was profiled, and TCRdb retains in-frame clones only, with some absent. Here the sample spans 400,000 to 450,000 clones, about 92% being singletons. The chain couples TRBV19 to TRBJ1-2; TRBD1 matches at 7 bases. The source of this sequence is a man younger than 35 who had recovered from COVID-19. Sequencing was done on a sample of PBMCs or T cells enriched from blood (not recorded which). CDR3: CASSQGGDYGYTF. The DNA of the CDR3 is TGTGCCAGTAGCCAGGGGGGTGACTATGGCTACACCTTC.